This T cell receptor (beta chain) stems from a study of CD8+CD57+ T cells in acquired aplastic anemia. Study-wide points: Patients and controls were found to share around 30 CD8+ CDR3 sequences. With respect to CD8+ Simpson's diversity, patients and controls did not differ significantly.

Genomic DNA templated the TCR beta VDJ and CDR3 profiling. TCRdb recomputed calls from the reads with MiXCR, one row per CDR3 protein. In the table there are 180,000 or so distinct CDR3 sequences, about 47% of which are singletons. As concerns this clonotype: Its cognate antigen is unknown.

The specimen was sorted CD4+, CD8+, or CD8+CD57+ T cells (not recorded which) from PBMCs. This receptor was taken from a human donor in good health.

The CDR3 is CASSLLQGATTEQFF. The DNA of the CDR3 is TGTGCCAGCAGCTTATTGCAGGGTGCTACAACTGAGCAGTTCTTC. The genes are TRBV11-2 and TRBJ2-1; TRBD1 is a possible D gene (5 bases). CDR1 and CDR2 (germline): SGHAT, FQNNGV. Trimming removed 2 bases at V and 9 bases at J, with 17 bases between. The CDR3 extends over 15 amino acids.